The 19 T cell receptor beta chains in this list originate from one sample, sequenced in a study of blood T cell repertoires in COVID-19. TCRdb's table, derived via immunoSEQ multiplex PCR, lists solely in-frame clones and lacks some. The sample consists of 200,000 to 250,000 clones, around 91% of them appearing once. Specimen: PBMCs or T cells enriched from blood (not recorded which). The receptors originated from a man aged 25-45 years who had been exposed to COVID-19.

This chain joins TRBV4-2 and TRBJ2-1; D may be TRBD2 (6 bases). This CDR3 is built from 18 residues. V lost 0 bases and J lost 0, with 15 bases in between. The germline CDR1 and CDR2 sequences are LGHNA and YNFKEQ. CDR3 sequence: CASSQEGAGPPSYNEQFF. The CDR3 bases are TGTGCCAGCAGCCAAGAAGGGGCGGGGCCCCCCTCCTACAATGAGCAGTTCTTC.

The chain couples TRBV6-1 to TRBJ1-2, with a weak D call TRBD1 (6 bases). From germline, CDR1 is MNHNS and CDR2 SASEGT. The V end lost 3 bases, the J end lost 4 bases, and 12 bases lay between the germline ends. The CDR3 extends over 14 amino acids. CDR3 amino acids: CASSEYRATYGYTF. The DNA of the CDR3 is TGTGCCAGCAGTGAGTACAGGGCCACCTATGGCTACACCTTC.

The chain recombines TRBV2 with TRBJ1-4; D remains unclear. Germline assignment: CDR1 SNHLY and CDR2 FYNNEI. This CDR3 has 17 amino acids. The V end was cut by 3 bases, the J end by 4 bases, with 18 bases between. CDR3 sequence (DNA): TGTGCCAGCAGTGAGTCGGGAACGCAGCCCTATAATGAAAAACTGTTTTTT. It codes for CASSESGTQPYNEKLFF.

The CDR3 nucleotides are TGTGCCAGCAGCCCAACCCGGGACAGCCGCTATGGCTACACCTTC. It encodes CASSPTRDSRYGYTF. The V gene is TRBV14, the J gene TRBJ1-2, with 7 nucleotides matching TRBD1. The CDR3 is made up of 15 amino acids. J was trimmed by 4 bases and V by 4 bases; bases with no gene match: 9. Germline loops: CDR1 SGHDN, CDR2 FVKESK.

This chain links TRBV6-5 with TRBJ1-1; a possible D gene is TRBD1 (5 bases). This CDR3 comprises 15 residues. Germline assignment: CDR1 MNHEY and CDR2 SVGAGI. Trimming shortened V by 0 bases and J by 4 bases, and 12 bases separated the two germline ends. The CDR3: CASSYSRDRFTEAFF. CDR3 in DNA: TGTGCCAGCAGTTACTCGAGAGACAGATTCACTGAAGCTTTCTTT.

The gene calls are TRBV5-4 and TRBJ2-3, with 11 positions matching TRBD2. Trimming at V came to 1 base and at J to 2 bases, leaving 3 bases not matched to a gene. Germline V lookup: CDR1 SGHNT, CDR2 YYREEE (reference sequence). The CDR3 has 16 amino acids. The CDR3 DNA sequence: TGTGCCAGCAGCTTGAATAGCGGGGGGGACACAGATACGCAGTATTTT. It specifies CASSLNSGGDTDTQYF.

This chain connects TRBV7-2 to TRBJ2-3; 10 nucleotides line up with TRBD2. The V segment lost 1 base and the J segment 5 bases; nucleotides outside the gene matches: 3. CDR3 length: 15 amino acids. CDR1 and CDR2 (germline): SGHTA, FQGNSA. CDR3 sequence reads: CASSLDGLAVDTQYF. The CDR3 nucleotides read TGTGCCAGCAGCTTAGATGGACTAGCGGTAGATACGCAGTATTTT. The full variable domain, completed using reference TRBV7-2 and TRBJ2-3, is GAGVSQSPSNKVTEKGKDVELRCDPISGHTALYWYRQSLGQGLEFLIYFQGNSAPDKSGLPSDRFSAERTGGSVSTLTIQRTQQEDSAVYLCASSLDGLAVDTQYFGPGTRLTVL.

CDR3 loop: CASSRGHRTDTQYF. The DNA for the CDR3 is TGTGCCAGCAGCCGGGGACATCGCACAGATACGCAGTATTTT. The gene calls are TRBV28 and TRBJ2-3, with D tentatively TRBD1 (6 bases). The V and J ends lost 6 bases and 1 base respectively, with 11 bases between them. Germline V gene sequence: CDR1 MDHEN, CDR2 SYDVKM. The CDR3 contains 14 residues.

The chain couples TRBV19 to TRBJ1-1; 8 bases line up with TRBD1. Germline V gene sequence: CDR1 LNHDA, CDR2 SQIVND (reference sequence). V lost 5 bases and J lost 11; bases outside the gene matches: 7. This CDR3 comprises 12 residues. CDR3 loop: CASSPRQGRAFF. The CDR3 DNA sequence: TGTGCCAGTAGTCCCCGACAGGGGAGGGCTTTCTTT.

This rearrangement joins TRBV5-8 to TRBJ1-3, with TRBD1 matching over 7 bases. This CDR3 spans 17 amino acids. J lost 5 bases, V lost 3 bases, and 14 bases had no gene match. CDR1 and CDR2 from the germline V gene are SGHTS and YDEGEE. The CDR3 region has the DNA TGTGCCAGCAGCTCTCGGACAGGATGGATTACCAGAAACACCATATATTTT. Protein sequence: CASSSRTGWITRNTIYF. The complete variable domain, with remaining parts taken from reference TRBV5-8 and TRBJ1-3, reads EAGVTQSPTHLIKTRGQQATLRCSPISGHTSVYWYQQALGLGLQFLLWYDEGEERNRGNFPPRFSGRQFPNYSSELNVNALELEDSALYLCASSSRTGWITRNTIYFGEGSWLTVV.

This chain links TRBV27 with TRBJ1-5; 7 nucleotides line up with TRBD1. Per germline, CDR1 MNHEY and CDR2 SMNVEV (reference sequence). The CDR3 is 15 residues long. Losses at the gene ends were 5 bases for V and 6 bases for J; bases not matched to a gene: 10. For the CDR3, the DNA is TGTGCCAGCAGTCCCGACAGGGTGAACGGTCAGCCCCAGCATTTT. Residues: CASSPDRVNGQPQHF.

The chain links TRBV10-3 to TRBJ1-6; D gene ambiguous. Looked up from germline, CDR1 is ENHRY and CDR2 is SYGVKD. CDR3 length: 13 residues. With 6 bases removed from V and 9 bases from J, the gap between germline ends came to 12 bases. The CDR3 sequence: CAISNVEISPLHF. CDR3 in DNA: TGTGCCATCAGCAATGTAGAGATTTCACCCCTCCACTTT.

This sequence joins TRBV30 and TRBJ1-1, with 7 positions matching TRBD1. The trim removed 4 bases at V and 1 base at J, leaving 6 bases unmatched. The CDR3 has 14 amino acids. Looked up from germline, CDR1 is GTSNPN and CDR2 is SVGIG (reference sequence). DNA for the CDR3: TGTGCCTGGATGACAGGGAGGTCGAACACTGAAGCTTTCTTT. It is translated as CAWMTGRSNTEAFF.

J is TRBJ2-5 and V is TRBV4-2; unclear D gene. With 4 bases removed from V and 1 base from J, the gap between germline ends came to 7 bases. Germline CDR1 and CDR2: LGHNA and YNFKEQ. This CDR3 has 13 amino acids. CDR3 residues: CASSRSSQETQYF. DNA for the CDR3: TGTGCCAGCAGCCGGAGCTCCCAAGAGACCCAGTACTTC.

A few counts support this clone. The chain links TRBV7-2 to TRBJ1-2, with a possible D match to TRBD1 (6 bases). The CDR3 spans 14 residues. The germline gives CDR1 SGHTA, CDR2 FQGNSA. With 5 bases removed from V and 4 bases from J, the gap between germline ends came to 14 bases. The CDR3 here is CASSLRTAIYGYTF. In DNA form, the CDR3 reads TGTGCCAGCAGCCTAAGGACAGCTATCTATGGCTACACCTTC.

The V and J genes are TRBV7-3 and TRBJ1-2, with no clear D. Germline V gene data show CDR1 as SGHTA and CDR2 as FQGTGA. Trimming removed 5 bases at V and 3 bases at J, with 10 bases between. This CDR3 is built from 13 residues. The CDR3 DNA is TGTGCCAGCAGCCCGGACGGGGACTATGGCTACACCTTC. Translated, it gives CASSPDGDYGYTF.

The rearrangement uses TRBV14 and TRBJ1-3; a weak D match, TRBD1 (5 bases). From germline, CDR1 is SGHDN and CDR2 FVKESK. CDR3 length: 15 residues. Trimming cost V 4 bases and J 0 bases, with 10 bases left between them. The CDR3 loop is CASSRGVPSGNTIYF. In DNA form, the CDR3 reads TGTGCCAGCAGCCGGGGGGTACCCTCTGGAAACACCATATATTTT.

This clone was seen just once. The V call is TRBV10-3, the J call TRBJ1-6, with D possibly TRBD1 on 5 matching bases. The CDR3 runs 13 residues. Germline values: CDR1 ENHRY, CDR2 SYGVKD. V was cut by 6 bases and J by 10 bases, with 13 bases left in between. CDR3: CAIRGGVESPLHF. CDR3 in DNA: TGTGCCATCAGGGGAGGGGTGGAATCACCCCTCCACTTT.

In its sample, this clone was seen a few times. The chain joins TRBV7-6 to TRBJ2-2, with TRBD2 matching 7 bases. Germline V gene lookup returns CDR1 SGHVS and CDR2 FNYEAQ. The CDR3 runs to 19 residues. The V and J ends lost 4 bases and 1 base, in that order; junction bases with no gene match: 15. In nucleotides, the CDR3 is TGTGCCAGCAGCTCGAGTCTATTCGCGGGGGTTATGAACACCGGGGAGCTGTTTTTT. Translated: CASSSSLFAGVMNTGELFF.